This T cell receptor beta chain is from a study of early T cells in non-severe SARS-CoV-2 infection. V trimming: 5 bases; J trimming: 2 bases; junction bases outside the gene matches: 8. This CDR3 has 15 residues. Germline V gene data show CDR1 as SGHTA and CDR2 as FQGNSA. MiXCR, applied by TCRdb to the 5' RACE reads, yields one record per CDR3 protein. The profile shows roughly 81,000 distinct CDR3 sequences, around an eighth of them singletons. This clonotype was counted at least ten times. This chain links TRBV7-2 with TRBJ2-7; 8 bases align to TRBD1. This clonotype was obtained from an adult who was a healthcare worker with PCR-confirmed SARS-CoV-2 infection or an uninfected control (not recorded which). Sequencing was done on a sample of whole blood. The CDR3 protein is CASSLGQGITYEQYF. The CDR3 DNA is TGTGCCAGCAGCCTTGGACAGGGTATTACCTACGAGCAGTACTTC.